What follows are 20 T cell receptor beta chains derived from one specimen sequenced in a study of breast tumors, draining lymph nodes, adjacent tissues. TCRdb independently ran MiXCR on the multiplex PCR reads; one entry per CDR3 protein. The table records about 230,000 distinct CDR3 sequences, about 30% of them present only once. The lymph nodes were axillary draining lymph nodes from breast cancer patients. The source material was axillary lymph node tissue. The receptors derive from a female donor with breast cancer. Some clones in this sample may be carry-over from other donors' samples.

The rearrangement joins TRBV6-2 or TRBV6-3 to TRBJ2-3; 9 bases are a match to TRBD1. The CDR3 covers 14 residues. V trimming: 8 bases; J trimming: 4 bases; junction bases outside the gene matches: 7. Germline lookup yields CDR1 MNHEY and CDR2 SVGEGT. The CDR3 region has the DNA TGTGCCAGCGCGGGACAGGGATGGGCAGATACGCAGTATTTT. Translation gives CASAGQGWADTQYF.

This clonotype was found many times. V and J are TRBV6-5 and TRBJ1-2; 9 positions agree with TRBD1. With 6 bases clipped from V and 8 bases from J, the junction kept 10 bases outside the gene matches. The CDR3 runs to 14 residues. CDR1 and CDR2 (germline): MNHEY, SVGAGI. The CDR3 DNA follows: TGTGCCAGCAGCCGGACAGGGGCCACTACGGGCTACACCTTC. Its protein is CASSRTGATTGYTF.

This clonotype was picked up many times. The chain employs TRBV14 and TRBJ1-4; D is undetermined. The CDR3 extends over 15 amino acids. V lost 3 bases and J lost 3, with 11 bases in between. Germline V gene data show CDR1 as SGHDN and CDR2 as FVKESK. The CDR3: CASSHATGANEKLFF. The DNA for the CDR3 is TGTGCCAGCAGCCACGCTACGGGTGCTAATGAAAAACTGTTTTTT.

In its sample, this clonotype was seen many times. The CDR3 DNA reads as TGTGCCAGCAGCTTAGCACCGGGAACCTACAATGAGCAGTTCTTC. It is translated as CASSLAPGTYNEQFF. V and J are TRBV11-3 and TRBJ2-1; D is perhaps TRBD2 (5 bases). Trimming shortened V by 1 base and J by 2 bases, and 9 bases separated the two germline ends. The CDR3 sequence is 15 residues long. CDR1 and CDR2 (germline): SGHNT, YENEEA. The variable domain in full, completed from reference TRBV11-3 and TRBJ2-1, reads EAGVVQSPRYKIIEKKQPVAFWCNPISGHNTLYWYLQNLGQGPELLIRYENEEAVDDSQLPKDRFSAERLKGVDSTLKIQPAELGDSAVYLCASSLAPGTYNEQFFGPGTRLTVL.

This clonotype appeared many times. This sequence joins TRBV7-9 and TRBJ2-7, with 8 bases identical to TRBD1. After removal of 5 bases from V and 1 base from J, the junction contained 4 bases not matched to a gene. CDR3 length equals 14 residues. CDR1 and CDR2 (germline): SEHNR, FQNEAQ (reference sequence). The CDR3 protein is CASSPDRDSYEQYF. CDR3 in DNA: TGTGCCAGCAGCCCGGACAGGGATTCCTACGAGCAGTACTTC.

This clonotype was seen a few times. The chain uses TRBV12-3 or TRBV12-4 and TRBJ1-1; D not certain. The V gene lost 7 bases and the J gene lost 4 bases, with 13 bases spanning the gap. The CDR3 is made up of 13 amino acids. The CDR3 here is CASKVSWSTEAFF. The DNA for the CDR3 is TGTGCCAGCAAGGTATCTTGGAGCACTGAAGCTTTCTTT.

To note about this clonotype: The junction and the germline gene differ at one end; a read error may be behind it. V gene TRBV15 combines with J gene TRBJ1-3, with D uncertain. There are 18 residues in the CDR3. Germline CDR1 and CDR2: LNHNV and YYDKDF (reference sequence). CDR3 nucleotide sequence: TGTGCCACCAGCAGAGATCTACGACATCAGAGCTCTGGAGACACCATATATTTC. Translating it yields CATSRDLRHQSSGDTIYF.

Ten or more counts support this clonotype. This sequence joins TRBV12-3 or TRBV12-4 and TRBJ1-6; 8 bases map to TRBD1. This CDR3 is 15 amino acids long. V lost 6 bases to trimming and J lost 6 bases; unmatched junction nucleotides: 7. CDR3 sequence reads: CASSPRTGINSPLHF. CDR3 coding DNA: TGTGCCAGCAGCCCCCGGACAGGGATTAATTCACCCCTCCACTTT.

Ten or more counts support this clonotype. The chain combines TRBV12-3 or TRBV12-4 with TRBJ1-3; weak D call: TRBD1 (5 bases). The V end lost 2 bases, the J end lost 0 bases, and 11 bases lay between the germline ends. This CDR3 spans 16 amino acids. CDR3 in DNA: TGTGCCAGCAGTTTATCCGGACAAGACTCTGGAAACACCATATATTTT. It translates to CASSLSGQDSGNTIYF.

This clonotype was picked up many times. The rearrangement uses TRBV11-2 and TRBJ1-6; unclear D gene. Per the germline V gene, CDR1 is SGHAT and CDR2 is FQNNGV. The V end was cut by 3 bases, the J end by 7 bases, with 7 bases between. This CDR3 region has 13 residues. The CDR3 is CASSFGTNSPLHF. For the CDR3, the DNA is TGTGCCAGCAGCTTCGGCACGAATTCACCCCTCCACTTT.

In its sample, this clonotype was seen many times. The V and J genes are TRBV5-6 and TRBJ1-2, with TRBD1 identical over 7 bases. Germline trimming cut 4 bases from V and 2 bases from J; bases unmatched to any gene: 5. The CDR3 consists of 14 residues. From germline, CDR1 is SGHDT and CDR2 YYEEEE. The CDR3 here is CASSPGQANYGYTF. The CDR3 nucleotides are TGTGCCAGCAGCCCCGGACAGGCCAACTATGGCTACACCTTC.

Concerning this clonotype: A much larger clonotype is one base distant, so this may be a read error. The V gene is TRBV6-6, the J gene TRBJ1-2; D call uncertain. The V end was cut by 9 bases, the J end by 3 bases, with 17 bases between. The CDR3 contains 14 residues. Germline V lookup: CDR1 MNHNY, CDR2 SVGAGI (reference sequence). The CDR3 sequence is CASTPAGFHYGYTF. The CDR3 DNA is TGTGCCAGTACTCCTGCGGGGTTTCACTATGGCTACACCTTC.

This clonotype showed up just a few times. The chain couples TRBV6-5 to TRBJ2-3, with D hard to call. This CDR3 is 13 amino acids long. The V end lost 10 bases, the J end lost 2 bases, and 13 bases lay between the germline ends. From germline, CDR1 is MNHEY and CDR2 SVGAGI. The CDR3 spells CATGPTHTDTQYF. The CDR3 DNA reads TGTGCCACCGGGCCAACCCACACAGATACGCAGTATTTT.

This clonotype was seen a few times. A much bigger clone sits one base away, suggesting this may be a read error. The rearrangement uses TRBV7-2 and TRBJ2-5; 8 nucleotides agree with TRBD1. CDR3 length: 15 residues. Germline CDR1 is SGHTA and CDR2 is FQGNSA. For the CDR3, the DNA is TGTGCCAGCAGCTTAGGGAGCCAGGGGGCAGAGACCCAGCACTTC. This codes for CASSLGSQGAETQHF.

In this sample, this clonotype turned up many times. J is TRBJ1-4 and V is TRBV11-3; D is unresolved. Germline V gene lookup returns CDR1 SGHNT and CDR2 YENEEA. Trimming pared 5 bases from V and 0 bases from J, leaving 10 bases between. The CDR3 has 15 amino acids. The CDR3 nucleotides read TGTGCCAGCAGCCCTATATCTACAACTAATGAAAAACTGTTTTTT. Protein: CASSPISTTNEKLFF.

This clonotype was found many times. This chain links TRBV6-5 with TRBJ1-3; D gene ambiguous. This CDR3 has 13 amino acids. From germline, CDR1 is MNHEY and CDR2 SVGAGI. Trimming took 7 bases from V and 0 from J, leaving 7 bases between them. The CDR3 loop is CASMEFSGNTIYF. DNA of the CDR3: TGTGCCAGCATGGAGTTCTCTGGAAACACCATATATTTT.

This clonotype was recorded at least ten times. The gene calls are TRBV6-2 or TRBV6-3 and TRBJ2-5; possibly TRBD2 for D (5 bases). From germline, CDR1 is MNHEY and CDR2 SVGEGT. The CDR3 has 13 residues. The V and J ends lost 5 bases and 3 bases respectively, with 10 bases between them. CDR3 protein: CASSPLGKETQYF. DNA for the CDR3: TGTGCCAGCAGTCCCCTCGGGAAAGAGACCCAGTACTTC.

CDR3 nucleotide sequence: TGTGCCAGCAGTACCCGCTTTTCAGGGACCGGGGCAGATACGCAGTATTTT. Translation gives CASSTRFSGTGADTQYF. V gene TRBV12-3 or TRBV12-4 combines with J gene TRBJ2-3, with D perhaps assigned TRBD1 or TRBD2 (5 bases each). Deletions cut 5 bases from V and 4 bases from J, with 22 bases between. This CDR3 comprises 17 residues.

This clonotype was seen at least ten times. This chain links TRBV9 with TRBJ2-3; 10 bases agree with TRBD2. The CDR3 consists of 16 residues. Germline V gene data show CDR1 as SGDLS and CDR2 as YYNGEE. V was clipped by 0 bases and J by 3 bases; unmatched bases: 4. The CDR3 nucleotides are TGTGCCAGCAGCGTAGGGGCTAGCGGGAGTACAGATACGCAGTATTTT. Encoded protein: CASSVGASGSTDTQYF. The full variable domain, with the rest looked up from reference TRBV9 and TRBJ2-3, is DSGVTQTPKHLITATGQRVTLRCSPRSGDLSVYWYQQSLDQGLQFLIQYYNGEERAKGNILERFSAQQFPDLHSELNLSSLELGDSALYFCASSVGASGSTDTQYFGPGTRLTVL.

This clonotype was found once. The chain combines TRBV15 with TRBJ1-6, with 11 positions matching TRBD1. Losses at the gene ends were 3 bases for V and 4 bases for J; bases not matched to a gene: 5. The CDR3 has 17 residues. Germline CDR1 LNHNV, CDR2 YYDKDF (reference sequence). CDR3 sequence: CATSSVGQGAYNSPLHF. Here the CDR3 DNA reads TGTGCCACCAGCAGCGTAGGACAGGGGGCGTATAATTCACCCCTCCACTTT.